This T cell receptor (beta chain) was captured by sequencing in a study of shared clonotypes between healthy human individuals. Study-wide background: Those who served as donors were a couple of women and three men between the ages of 18 and 49.

Data came from immunoSEQ multiplex PCR; TCRdb stores just in-frame clones and leaves some out. Found here are 2 million to 2.5 million clones, 93% of them singletons; the top ten hold about 0.41%. On this clone: The target antigen is unknown.

Study-level findings and limits: Clonotype sharing among donors was expected to depend on sequencing depth.

Into CD45RA+ naive and CD45RA-negative memory subsets, the CD4+ cells were split. From germline, CDR1 is SGHTA and CDR2 FQGNSA. The ends lost 5 bases at V and 3 bases at J; junction bases unmatched: 13. This CDR3 comprises 17 residues. This receptor was obtained from a young man in good health. Some clones in this sample may be carry-over from other donors' samples. The chain uses TRBV7-2 and TRBJ1-5; 7 bases map to TRBD1. The sample comprised naive CD4+ T cells from PBMCs. Specified subset: CD45RA+ positively selected. The CDR3 reads CASSRTSGQAPNQPQHF. In DNA form, the CDR3 reads TGTGCCAGCAGCCGAACCTCCGGACAGGCCCCCAATCAGCCCCAGCATTTT.